The 28 T cell receptor beta chains in this list originate from one sample, sequenced in a study of regulatory T cells in long-lasting Graves disease. Building the TCR beta libraries relied on iRepertoire HTBI primers, and CDR3 regions underwent Arm-PCR. One entry per CDR3 protein results from TCRdb running MiXCR on the multiplex PCR reads. The repertoire holds more than 450,000 distinct CDR3 sequences, with 16% as singletons. Time point noted: newly diagnosed GD, antithyroid drugs for less than 3 months. RNA isolated from PBMCs was used to make the TCR library. Another study also made use of these data, one on T cells in Graves' hyperthyroidism and ophthalmopathy.

This material consisted of peripheral blood mononuclear cells (PBMCs), taken at new diagnosis, from a patient treated with antithyroid drugs. These receptors all stem from a man aged 35 to 55 with Graves disease.

Notes on this clonotype: Germline and junction disagree at one end, which may indicate a read error. V is TRBV30 and J is TRBJ1-5; tentatively, D is TRBD1 (6 bases). Germline V gives CDR1 GTSNPN, CDR2 SVGIG (reference sequence). This CDR3 contains 14 residues. The CDR3 sequence: CAWSEGGNNKPQHF. CDR3 coding DNA: TGTGCCTGGAGTGAGGGGGGTAACAATAAGCCCCAGCATTTT.

CDR3 sequence: CSIALPDTQYF. The CDR3 DNA sequence: TGCAGCATTGCTCTCCCAGATACGCAGTATTTT. V is TRBV29-1 and J is TRBJ2-3; D unclear. Trimming cost V 8 bases and J 4 bases, with 10 bases left between them. Germline V gene lookup returns CDR1 SQVTM and CDR2 ANQGSEA. There are 11 residues in the CDR3.

The chain carries TRBV5-1 and TRBJ2-1; TRBD2 is a possible D gene (5 bases). CDR1 SGHRS and CDR2 YFSETQ come from the germline V gene. This CDR3 has 14 amino acids. The V and J ends lost 4 bases and 6 bases respectively, with 14 bases between them. CDR3: CASSRGSPVNEQFF. In DNA form, the CDR3 reads TGCGCCAGCAGCCGGGGTAGTCCCGTCAATGAGCAGTTCTTC.

This clonotype was seen repeatedly, ten times or more. V and J are TRBV29-1 and TRBJ2-7, with TRBD2 matching 7 bases. Germline V gene sequence: CDR1 SQVTM, CDR2 ANQGSEA. The CDR3 is 14 residues long. With V trimmed by 3 bases and J by 3 bases, 8 bases remained unmatched. In DNA form, the CDR3 reads TGCAGCGTTGAGGGAGGGAGCCAGCACTACGAGCAGTACTTC. This sequence encodes CSVEGGSQHYEQYF.

Comments on this clonotype: The final CDR3 position lacks the conserved phenylalanine or tryptophan, pointing to a likely read error. The rearrangement joins TRBV28 to TRBJ2-7; 12 bases line up with TRBD1. CDR1 and CDR2 from the germline V gene are MDHEN and SYDVKM. CDR3 length: 21 residues. J was trimmed by 0 bases and V by 5 bases; bases with no gene match: 20. The CDR3 protein is CASSTIPGTGGFSGNSYEQYL. CDR3 DNA: TGTGCCAGCAGTACCATTCCGGGGACAGGGGGCTTTAGCGGGAACTCCTACGAGCAGTACCTC.

This clonotype was recorded many times. This chain uses TRBV27 with TRBJ2-3; 8 nucleotides line up with TRBD1. Germline V gene sequence: CDR1 MNHEY, CDR2 SMNVEV (reference sequence). The CDR3 is 13 residues long. V dropped 6 bases and J dropped 2; count of bases not matched to a gene: 1. The CDR3 here is CASRDRDTDTQYF. CDR3 coding DNA: TGTGCCAGCAGGGACAGGGACACAGATACGCAGTATTTT.

This clonotype was detected many times. V gene TRBV2 combines with J gene TRBJ2-7, with unresolved D. Germline V lookup: CDR1 SNHLY, CDR2 FYNNEI. CDR3 size: 14 residues. The V and J ends lost 10 bases and 0 bases respectively, with 16 bases between them. CDR3 bases: TGTGCCACCCCGAAGGTGGCAAACTCCTACGAGCAGTACTTC. It translates to CATPKVANSYEQYF.

This clonotype was detected only a few times. The chain employs TRBV7-8 and TRBJ2-1; a possible D gene is TRBD1 (5 bases). In germline, CDR1 is SGHVS, CDR2 FQNEAQ. V gave up 4 bases and J gave up 4 bases, with 14 bases separating them. The CDR3 covers 15 residues. This CDR3 is CASSSRQGLYNEQFF. Written as DNA, the CDR3 is TGTGCCAGCAGCTCCCGCCAGGGTTTGTACAATGAGCAGTTCTTC. The whole variable domain, filled in from reference TRBV7-8 and TRBJ2-1, reads GAGVSQSPRYKVAKRGQDVALRCDPISGHVSLFWYQQALGQGPEFLTYFQNEAQLDKSGLPSDRFFAERPEGSVSTLKIQRTQQEDSAVYLCASSSRQGLYNEQFFGPGTRLTVL.

This clonotype was recorded many times. CDR3 amino acids: CASQYGGNQPQHF. CDR3 DNA sequence: TGTGCCAGTCAGTATGGAGGGAATCAGCCCCAGCATTTT. The chain has TRBV19 and TRBJ1-5; D uncertain. Germline loops: CDR1 LNHDA, CDR2 SQIVND (reference sequence). CDR3 size: 13 residues. Trimming took off 8 bases at V and 4 bases at J, with 12 bases between the two ends.

This clonotype was found many times. This chain links TRBV12-3 or TRBV12-4 with TRBJ1-2, with a tentative D call TRBD1 (5 bases). V was shortened by 3 bases and J by 9 bases, with 17 bases between the two germline ends. This CDR3 comprises 14 residues. CDR3 region: CASSLAREEFRYTF. The CDR3 coding sequence is TGTGCCAGCAGTTTGGCCAGGGAGGAATTCCGCTACACCTTC.

This clonotype was counted many times. This chain connects TRBV10-3 to TRBJ2-3; 7 bases line up with TRBD1. The V gene's germline CDR1 is ENHRY and CDR2 SYGVKD. V shed 2 bases, J shed 4 bases, and the junction held 3 bases outside the gene matches. The CDR3 is made up of 14 amino acids. The CDR3 DNA reads as TGTGCCATCAGTGAGGACAGGGCGGCAGATACGCAGTATTTT. It encodes CAISEDRAADTQYF.

The rearrangement links TRBV29-1 to TRBJ2-5; D unclear. CDR3 length equals 14 residues. V shed 0 bases and J shed 4 bases, with 12 bases lying between them. CDR1 and CDR2 (germline): SQVTM, ANQGSEA. The CDR3 region is CSVEDPRAAETQYF. Here the CDR3 DNA reads TGCAGCGTTGAAGATCCAAGGGCGGCAGAGACCCAGTACTTC.

This clonotype was seen only a few times. At one of its ends the junction is not consistent with the germline gene, which may arise from a read error. This chain uses TRBV7-7 with TRBJ2-2; a weak D match, TRBD2 (7 bases). This CDR3 has 14 amino acids. CDR1 and CDR2 from the germline V gene are SSHAT and FNYEAQ (reference sequence). This CDR3 is CASTKRGGTGELFF. CDR3 DNA: TGTGCTAGCACCAAGAGGGGGGGCACCGGGGAGCTGTTTTTT.

This clonotype showed up just a few times. This rearrangement joins TRBV7-6 to TRBJ2-4, with a possible D match to TRBD1 (6 bases). V was pared by 5 bases and J by 3 bases, with 20 bases between. The CDR3 extends over 17 amino acids. CDR1 and CDR2 (germline): SGHVS, FNYEAQ. CDR3 DNA: TGTGCCAGCAGCGTAGGCCAAGGGGGAATCGGCAAAAACATTCAGTACTTC. Translating gives CASSVGQGGIGKNIQYF.

This clonotype was counted a few times. The chain employs TRBV20-1 and TRBJ2-4; 7 bases match TRBD1. The CDR3 runs 13 residues. Germline lookup yields CDR1 DFQATT and CDR2 SNEGSKA (reference sequence). V was pared by 6 bases and J by 6 bases, with 8 bases of the junction left unmatched. CDR3 nucleotide sequence: TGCAGTGCGACCACAGGGGCTGTAAACATTCAGTACTTC. Residues: CSATTGAVNIQYF.

The sample holds many counts of this clonotype. The gene calls are TRBV11-2 and TRBJ2-3; D ambiguous. The V and J ends lost 1 base and 4 bases respectively, with 3 bases between them. CDR3 length: 12 residues. CDR1 and CDR2 from the germline V gene are SGHAT and FQNNGV. The CDR3 DNA reads TGTGCCAGCAGCTTAGGGTCAGATACGCAGTATTTT. Translated: CASSLGSDTQYF.

This clonotype has at least ten counts. The gene calls are TRBV20-1 and TRBJ2-5; a possible D gene is TRBD2 (7 bases). The CDR3 is made up of 15 amino acids. Germline CDR1 reads DFQATT; CDR2 reads SNEGSKA (reference sequence). V lost 4 bases, J lost 3 bases, and 18 bases lay in between. The CDR3 is CSAMGGLGREETQYF. The DNA of the CDR3 is TGCAGTGCTATGGGGGGGCTAGGAAGAGAAGAGACCCAGTACTTC.

The table lists this clonotype with many counts. The CDR3 DNA follows: TGTGCCTGGAGTGTACTGGAGTTAATGAACACTGAAGCTTTCTTT. This sequence encodes CAWSVLELMNTEAFF. This chain links TRBV30 with TRBJ1-1; D gene ambiguous. The V and J ends lost 0 bases and 0 bases respectively, with 11 bases between them. Per the germline V gene, CDR1 is GTSNPN and CDR2 is SVGIG (reference sequence). The CDR3 is 15 residues long. The entire variable domain, with the rest obtained from reference TRBV30 and TRBJ1-1, is as follows: SQTIHQWPATLVQPVGSPLSLECTVEGTSNPNLYWYRQAAGRGLQLLFYSVGIGQISSEVPQNLSASRPQDRQFILSSKKLLLSDSGFYLCAWSVLELMNTEAFFGQGTRLTVV.

As for this clonotype: A read error is likely here: a far larger clone is one base away. Here the CDR3 omits its conserved ending phenylalanine or tryptophan, so a read error is the likely source. This chain connects TRBV11-2 to TRBJ2-5; D gene uncertain. The closer fit of TRBJ2-1 to the DNA end suggests the J call may be wrong. The CDR3 spans 16 residues. Germline V gene sequence: CDR1 SGHAT, CDR2 FQNNGV. The CDR3 DNA follows: TGTGCCAGCAGCTTAGAGGGGTTAGGGCGGCTCAATGAGCAGTTCCTC. Its translation is CASSLEGLGRLNEQFL.

This clonotype was detected ten times or more. The chain uses TRBV20-1 and TRBJ2-1, with TRBD2 identical over 7 bases. The trim removed 7 bases at V and 5 bases at J, leaving 5 bases unmatched. Germline V gene sequence: CDR1 DFQATT, CDR2 SNEGSKA (reference sequence). The CDR3 consists of 12 residues. DNA for the CDR3: TGCAGTGTCGGGAGGCCCGACAATGAGCAGTTCTTC. Translated: CSVGRPDNEQFF.

In its sample, this clonotype was seen a few times. CDR3 nucleotide sequence: TGTGCCAGCAGCTTAGATAGCGGCGAGCAGTACTTC. Translation gives CASSLDSGEQYF. The chain is built from TRBV7-2 and TRBJ2-7; TRBD2 is a possible D gene (6 bases). Per germline, CDR1 SGHTA and CDR2 FQGNSA. The CDR3 runs 12 residues. V was shortened by 1 base and J by 6 bases, with 7 bases between the two germline ends.

This chain joins TRBV7-2 and TRBJ2-7; possible D gene TRBD1, 5 bases. There are 16 residues in the CDR3. V shed 4 bases and J shed 2 bases, with 18 bases lying between them. In germline, CDR1 is SGHTA, CDR2 FQGNSA. DNA for the CDR3: TGTGCCAGCAGCTCCCCCAGACAGTGGGGTACCTACGAGCAGTACTTC. Protein: CASSSPRQWGTYEQYF.

About this clonotype: This likely traces to a read error, being one base from a far larger clone. The chain is built from TRBV28 and TRBJ2-7, with D uncertain. There are 12 residues in the CDR3. From germline, CDR1 is MDHEN and CDR2 SYDVKM. Trimming took 5 bases from V and 4 from J, leaving 9 bases between them. The CDR3 sequence: CASSPIVYEQYF. Here the CDR3 DNA reads TGTGCCAGCAGTCCAATAGTGTACGAGCAGTACTTC.

A note on this clonotype: This may be a read error: a much more frequent sequence differs by one nucleotide. The rearrangement uses TRBV11-3 and TRBJ2-7, with no clear D. The V gene's germline CDR1 is SGHNT and CDR2 YENEEA. The CDR3 loop spans 14 amino acids. The V and J ends lost 5 bases and 0 bases respectively, with 11 bases between them. The CDR3 reads CASSVADPSYEQYF. The CDR3 DNA follows: TGTGCCAGCAGCGTAGCTGATCCCTCCTACGAGCAGTACTTC.

This clonotype was seen at least ten times. The CDR3 loop is CASTGLRDRASEQYF. In DNA form, the CDR3 reads TGTGCCAGCACCGGTCTCCGGGACAGGGCAAGTGAGCAGTACTTC. This chain uses TRBV12-3 or TRBV12-4 with TRBJ2-7; 9 nucleotides align to TRBD1. The J segment lost 7 bases and the V segment lost 7 bases, leaving 14 bases of the junction unmatched. This CDR3 is 15 amino acids long.

The DNA for the CDR3 is TGTGCCAGCAGTAAAGGACTAGCGGGCGGGCGTGAGTACTTC. This codes for CASSKGLAGGREYF. The V gene is TRBV12-3 or TRBV12-4, the J gene TRBJ2-4; 11 bases match TRBD2. The CDR3 runs 14 residues. V was clipped by 5 bases and J by 14 bases; unmatched bases: 11.

This rearrangement joins TRBV6-1 to TRBJ2-4; D is possibly TRBD1 (6 bases). V was shortened by 6 bases and J by 3 bases, with 12 bases between the two germline ends. The length of the CDR3 is 14 residues. Germline V gene data show CDR1 as MNHNS and CDR2 as SASEGT. CDR3 sequence reads: CASSPTDSKNIQYF. The CDR3 coding sequence is TGTGCCAGCAGCCCAACGGACAGCAAAAACATTCAGTACTTC.

This clonotype was counted between two and nine times. The chain combines TRBV2 with TRBJ2-6, with no clear D. Germline lookup yields CDR1 SNHLY and CDR2 FYNNEI. This CDR3 spans 12 amino acids. The germline V and J ends were trimmed by 6 bases and 3 bases, with 3 bases remaining between them. The CDR3 region has the DNA TGTGCCAGCAGGTTTGGGGCCAACGTCCTGACTTTC. Amino acid sequence: CASRFGANVLTF.